This entry lists 30 T cell receptor beta chains sequenced from one sample in a study of tumor and adjacent non-tumor tissue in lung cancer. Three rounds of nested PCR, following a modified ARM-PCR protocol, produced the TCRbeta library. Via MiXCR, TCRdb re-called the multiplex PCR reads, giving one row per CDR3 protein. The table shows roughly 220,000 distinct CDR3 sequences, with roughly 70% occurring only once. This sample's RNA came from whole unsorted tissue. The sample taken for sequencing was lung tumor tissue. Receptors originate from a man aged 60 to 75 with non-small cell lung cancer.

Concerning this clonotype itself: It may be a read error: a sequence one base away is much more abundant. The chain joins TRBV20-1 to TRBJ1-4; TRBD1 is a possible D gene (6 bases). Looked up from germline, CDR1 is DFQATT and CDR2 is SNEGSKA (reference sequence). The CDR3 totals 15 residues. The CDR3 DNA reads TGCGGTGCCCCCAACCCGGGGGCAGGAAATGAAAAACTGTTTTTT. Protein sequence: CGAPNPGAGNEKLFF.

The rearrangement links TRBV6-5 to TRBJ2-1; tentative D call: TRBD1 (5 bases). CDR3 length: 15 residues. The germline CDR1 and CDR2 sequences are MNHEY and SVGAGI. The CDR3 nucleotides are TGTACCATCAGTTACTTTCCGGGTCAGGGCTATGAGCAGTTCTTC. This encodes CTISYFPGQGYEQFF.

This clonotype appeared a few times. V is TRBV5-4 and J is TRBJ1-6; possible D gene TRBD1, 6 bases. Per the germline V gene, CDR1 is SGHNT and CDR2 is YYREEE (reference sequence). The CDR3 runs 14 residues. The ends were cut back, 0 bases at V and 8 bases at J, with 9 bases in the middle. CDR3 DNA sequence: TGTGCCAGCAGCTTGGTCCCAGGGGATTCACCCCTCCACTTT. Amino acids: CASSLVPGDSPLHF.

As DNA, the CDR3 is TGTGCCAGCAGTGAAGCGGGGGTCACCAGTGGGTCCTACAATGAGCAGTACTTC. Translation gives CASSEAGVTSGSYNEQYF. This sequence joins TRBV6-1 and TRBJ2-1; D possibly uses TRBD1 or TRBD2 (5 bases each). The J call is doubtful: the DNA matches TRBJ2-7 better. Germline V CDR1 and CDR2: MNHNS, SASEGT. This CDR3 region has 18 residues.

Concerning this clonotype itself: One junction end disagrees with the germline gene, perhaps due to a read error. The chain carries TRBV5-4 and TRBJ2-1, with a weak D call TRBD2 (6 bases). Germline V gene lookup returns CDR1 SGHNT and CDR2 YYREEE (reference sequence). There are 15 residues in the CDR3. CDR3 loop: CASSLGGRGGNEQLF. In DNA form, the CDR3 reads TGTGCCAGCAGCTTGGGGGGTAGAGGCGGGAATGAGCAGCTATTC.

The genes are TRBV4-2 and TRBJ2-6, with 10 bases lining up with TRBD2. CDR1 LGHNA and CDR2 YNFKEQ come from the germline V gene. Trimming took 0 bases from V and 6 from J; bases not matched to a gene: 14. The CDR3 is 20 amino acids. The CDR3 coding sequence is TGTGCCAGCAGCCAAGAGTCGGCTAGCGGGAGCCCCGTTGCGGCCAACGTCCTGACTTTC. It translates to CASSQESASGSPVAANVLTF.

With respect to this clonotype: A read error may produce the germline difference seen at one junction end. The chain links TRBV29-1 to TRBJ2-5, with D possibly called TRBD1 or TRBD2 (5 bases each). The V gene's germline CDR1 is SQVTM and CDR2 ANQGSEA. The CDR3 consists of 13 residues. DNA for the CDR3: TGCAGAGTTGGATTGGTGGGGGAAGAGACCCAGTACTTC. The encoded protein is CRVGLVGEETQYF.

Remarks on this clonotype: Germline is not matched at one junction end, which may reflect a read error. The chain links TRBV11-3 to TRBJ2-1; tentatively, D is TRBD2 (5 bases). The CDR3 consists of 17 residues. Germline CDR1 SGHNT, CDR2 YENEEA. CDR3 bases: TGTGCCAGCAGCCCAAACCCTAGCCGGGTCCTATACGATGAACAGTTCTTC. It encodes CASSPNPSRVLYDEQFF.

This clonotype is a singleton in its sample. The junction departs from the called germline gene at one end, perhaps through a read error. This sequence joins TRBV11-3 and TRBJ2-7; tentatively, D is TRBD1 or TRBD2 (5 bases each). CDR3 size: 17 residues. Germline lookup yields CDR1 SGHNT and CDR2 YENEEA. The CDR3 spells CASSPPQGTASSYEQYF. DNA for the CDR3: TGTGCTAGCAGCCCACCTCAAGGGACGGCAAGTTCCTACGAGCAGTACTTC.

The chain is built from TRBV10-1 and TRBJ2-7; 13 bases align to TRBD2. The CDR3 is 14 amino acids. V lost 6 bases and J lost 2; bases outside the gene matches: 1. CDR1 is WNHNN, CDR2 SYGVQD, per germline (reference sequence). CDR3 loop: CASRLAGGPYEQYF. The CDR3 nucleotides are TGCGCCAGCAGACTAGCGGGAGGGCCCTACGAGCAGTACTTC.

The chain carries TRBV6-1 and TRBJ1-5, with 7 nucleotides matching TRBD1. This CDR3 contains 16 residues. V shed 5 bases, J shed 3 bases, and the junction held 10 bases outside the gene matches. Germline V gene sequence: CDR1 MNHNS, CDR2 SASEGT. CDR3 region: CASSSRQGLNNQPQHF. DNA for the CDR3: TGTGCCAGCAGTTCTCGACAGGGACTGAACAATCAGCCCCAGCATTTT.

As for this clonotype: A much larger clone differs from this one at a single base, so this may be a read error. This chain links TRBV6-1 with TRBJ1-2, with D perhaps TRBD1 (5 bases). This CDR3 is 14 amino acids long. In germline, CDR1 is MNHNS, CDR2 SASEGT. Trimming took 3 bases from V and 0 from J, leaving 8 bases between them. CDR3 in amino acids: CASSEGQPNYGYTF. CDR3 nucleotides: TGTGCCAGCAGTGAGGGGCAACCTAACTATGGCTACACCTTC.

Turning to this clonotype: A much bigger clone sits one base away, suggesting this may be a read error. This sequence joins TRBV4-3 and TRBJ2-7; D unclear. Looked up from germline, CDR1 is LGHNA and CDR2 is YSLEER. V lost 0 bases to trimming and J lost 4 bases, with 10 bases between them. The CDR3 covers 14 residues. CDR3 DNA: TGCGCCAGCAGCCAAGATGGAAGGAGATACGAGCAGTACTTC. It is translated as CASSQDGRRYEQYF.

Notes on this clonotype: This is likely a read error, given that the CDR3 carries no conserved phenylalanine or tryptophan at its end. The chain couples TRBV4-1 to TRBJ1-1; D not resolved. The CDR3 totals 14 residues. Germline CDR1 MGHRA, CDR2 YSYEKL. The V end was cut by 0 bases, the J end by 0 bases, with 5 bases between. CDR3 in amino acids: CASSQESMNTEAFS. The CDR3 nucleotides read TGCGCCAGCAGCCAAGAGTCCATGAACACTGAAGCTTTCTCT.

With regard to this clonotype: At one of its ends the junction is not consistent with the germline gene, which may arise from a read error. The chain carries TRBV4-2 and TRBJ2-1, with 11 nucleotides matching TRBD1. Per germline, CDR1 LGHNA and CDR2 YNFKEQ. The CDR3 runs 15 residues. CDR3 loop: CANSQGDRGLNEQFF. Here the CDR3 DNA reads TGTGCCAACAGCCAAGGGGACAGGGGGTTGAATGAGCAGTTCTTC.

CDR3 loop: CASSLILAGGGQDTQYF. In nucleotides, the CDR3 is TGTGCCAGCAGCTTAATCCTAGCGGGAGGAGGGCAGGATACGCAGTATTTT. The rearrangement uses TRBV11-3 and TRBJ2-3, with 11 bases lining up with TRBD2. From germline, CDR1 is SGHNT and CDR2 YENEEA. The length of the CDR3 is 17 residues. V lost 2 bases to trimming and J lost 6 bases; unmatched junction nucleotides: 10.

This clonotype appeared once. Sequence at one end of the junction differs from germline and may be a read error. The chain employs TRBV12-3 or TRBV12-4 and TRBJ2-7; D unclear. The CDR3 is 12 residues long. CDR3 nucleotide sequence: TGTGCCAGCAGTTTAAGCTCCTTCGAGCAGTACTTC. Residues: CASSLSSFEQYF.

Of note for this clonotype: Since the CDR3 does not end with the conserved phenylalanine or tryptophan, this likely comes from a read error. The rearrangement uses TRBV20-1 and TRBJ1-1, with D tentatively TRBD1 (5 bases). The CDR3 loop spans 15 amino acids. Trimming shortened V by 3 bases and J by 7 bases, and 21 bases separated the two germline ends. The germline V gene has CDR1 DFQATT and CDR2 SNEGSKA (reference sequence). The CDR3 reads CSASGWGSMNCEAFI. CDR3 coding DNA: TGCAGTGCTAGTGGCTGGGGGTCCATGAACTGTGAAGCTTTCATT.

The chain has TRBV4-2 and TRBJ2-1; TRBD2 matches 7 bases. Per the germline V gene, CDR1 is LGHNA and CDR2 is YNFKEQ. V trimming: 6 bases; J trimming: 6 bases; junction bases outside the gene matches: 11. The CDR3 contains 15 residues. The DNA for the CDR3 is TGTGCCAGCAGACAGGAAGCGGGGAGTGTCAATGAGCAGTTCTTC. It translates to CASRQEAGSVNEQFF.

Concerning this clonotype itself: The CDR3 does not end in the conserved phenylalanine or tryptophan, so this is likely a read error. The limits of the CDR3 on the DNA are not certain, so only TCRdb's listed CDR3 is given. The genes are TRBV11-3 and TRBJ1-2; TRBD1 reflects the table's D call only, with no check against the DNA. The CDR3 is 13 amino acids long, termini counted. Germline CDR1 is SGHNT and CDR2 is YENEEA. The CDR3 here is CASSVGQGYVYIL.

About this clonotype itself: The junction does not match germline at one end; this may be a read error. In DNA form, the CDR3 reads TGTGCCAGCAACTTGAGCTCTGGAAACACCATATATTTT. This translates into CASNLSSGNTIYF. The chain is built from TRBV5-4 and TRBJ1-3; D gene uncertain. CDR3 length equals 13 residues. The germline V gene has CDR1 SGHNT and CDR2 YYREEE (reference sequence).

Only a few counts were recorded for this clonotype. V gene TRBV12-3 or TRBV12-4 combines with J gene TRBJ2-1; D could derive from TRBD1 or TRBD2 (5 bases each). The CDR3 spans 14 residues. Trimming removed 7 bases from V and 7 bases from J, with 17 bases in between. Here the CDR3 reads CASNPSGAPNEQFF. DNA for the CDR3: TGTGCCAGCAACCCCTCCGGGGCGCCGAATGAGCAGTTCTTC.

As for this clonotype: A much larger clone lies a single base off, so this may be a read error. This chain uses TRBV6-6 with TRBJ2-2, with TRBD1 matching over 8 bases. The CDR3 is 16 amino acids. CDR1 is MNHNY, CDR2 SVGAGI, per germline (reference sequence). The CDR3 DNA is TGTGCCAGCAATTACCCCGGGACAGGGAACACCGGGGAGCTGTTTTTT. Translated: CASNYPGTGNTGELFF.

The chain combines TRBV24-1 with TRBJ2-7; 9 bases line up with TRBD1. The junction had 8 bases not matched to a gene; V was cut back by 2 bases and J by 4 bases. The CDR3 is 16 residues long. Germline loops: CDR1 KGHDR, CDR2 SFDVKD. CDR3 sequence: CATSDSPGQGGYEQYF. The CDR3 nucleotides read TGTGCCACCAGTGATTCCCCGGGACAGGGCGGGTACGAGCAGTACTTC.

Note on this clonotype: A much more abundant neighbour one base away suggests this may be a read error. The chain recombines TRBV6-1 with TRBJ1-2; D not certain. The CDR3 is 16 residues long. The germline gives CDR1 MNHNS, CDR2 SASEGT. This CDR3 is CASNEARGRSGYGYTF. Written as DNA, the CDR3 is TGTGCCAGCAATGAAGCGCGGGGTAGGAGCGGCTATGGCTACACCTTC.

A remark on this clonotype: A read error may produce the germline difference seen at one junction end. The rearrangement links TRBV4-2 to TRBJ1-4; a possible D gene is TRBD1 (5 bases). Germline values: CDR1 LGHNA, CDR2 YNFKEQ. This CDR3 spans 17 amino acids. CDR3 in amino acids: CASSQDHDRTSNERLFF. The CDR3 region has the DNA TGTGCCAGCAGCCAAGACCACGACAGAACCTCTAATGAAAGACTGTTTTTT.

The chain has TRBV5-5 and TRBJ2-5; either TRBD1 or TRBD2 may supply D (5 bases each). The CDR3 contains 14 residues. V lost 2 bases and J lost 1, with 9 bases in between. Germline assignment: CDR1 SGHKS and CDR2 YYEKEE (reference sequence). DNA for the CDR3: TGTGCCAGCAGCTTTTGGGGGAGCCAAGAGACCCAGTACTTC. Residues: CASSFWGSQETQYF. The full variable domain, rest sourced from reference TRBV5-5 and TRBJ2-5, is DAGVTQSPTHLIKTRGQQVTLRCSPISGHKSVSWYQQVLGQGPQFIFQYYEKEERGRGNFPDRFSARQFPNYSSELNVNALLLGDSALYLCASSFWGSQETQYFGPGTRLLVL.

For this clonotype: Since a much larger clone is just one base distant, this may be a read error. The rearrangement links TRBV10-1 to TRBJ2-7; 11 bases are shared with TRBD2. Germline CDR1 reads WNHNN; CDR2 reads SYGVQD (reference sequence). This CDR3 comprises 12 residues. As DNA, the CDR3 is TGCTCCAGCAGTGGGACTAGCGGAGAGCAGTACTTC. Protein sequence: CSSSGTSGEQYF.

Points on this clonotype: A read error may account for a junction end that differs from germline. This chain connects TRBV12-3 or TRBV12-4 to TRBJ2-5; D perhaps matches TRBD2 (6 bases). There are 13 residues in the CDR3. The CDR3 is CASSLWGGETHYF. DNA of the CDR3: TGTGCCAGCAGTTTGTGGGGCGGGGAGACCCATTACTTC.

Concerning this clonotype: One junction end disagrees with the germline gene, perhaps due to a read error. The rearrangement joins TRBV4-1 to TRBJ2-1, with 9 bases that match TRBD2. Germline V CDR1 and CDR2: MGHRA, YSYEKL. CDR3 length: 17 amino acids. In nucleotides, the CDR3 is TGCGCCAGCAGCCGGGGGGACCTAGCGGGAAGTTACATTGAGCAGTTCTTC. The encoded protein is CASSRGDLAGSYIEQFF.